These T cell receptor beta chains were read from a single sample in a study of beta chain features in type 1 diabetes. Repertoires were generated with immunoSEQ multiplex PCR, while TCRdb's copy carries only in-frame clones and drops some. The profile shows 55,000 to 80,000 clones, around 49% of them singletons. The sample consisted of central memory CD4+ T cells from blood. The receptor set was obtained from a man younger than 40 with type 1 diabetes. The CDR3 runs from the conserved cysteine through the conserved F or W. The order of the fields is clone size, V gene, D gene, J gene, CDR3 DNA, CDR3 protein. The D gene is left open where the match is weak. The size field is filled for only some rows; it gives once, few, many or a size class.

>.|TRBV28|TRBD2|TRBJ2-5
TGTGCCTCTACTCGGGGGGGACGTATGGAGACCCAGTACTTC
CASTRGGRMETQYF
>.|TRBV2|.|TRBJ1-5
TGTGCCAGCCGGCTCAGGGCAGCGCTAGATAGCAATCAGCCCCAGCATTTT
CASRLRAALDSNQPQHF
>.|TRBV5-4|.|TRBJ2-1
TGTGCCAGCAGCTTGGCCGGTAACAGGGAGCCCCTATCTGAGCAGTTCTTC
CASSLAGNREPLSEQFF
>.|TRBV30|.|TRBJ1-3
TGTGCCTGGACCAAAAGAAGGGGGACTGGAAACACCATATATTTT
CAWTKRRGTGNTIYF
>few|TRBV6-6|.|TRBJ1-2
TGTGCCAGCAGTTACGACAGGACGGACTATGGCTACACCTTC
CASSYDRTDYGYTF
>.|TRBV2|.|TRBJ1-1
TGTGCCAGCAGTTTGGGGAGGGCGCACACTGAAGCTTTCTTT
CASSLGRAHTEAFF
>.|TRBV7-2|TRBD2|TRBJ2-3
TGTGCCAGCAGCTTCCCGGAACTAGCGGGGGGATTAGATACGCAGTATTTT
CASSFPELAGGLDTQYF
>.|TRBV6-5|TRBD2|TRBJ2-3
TGTGCCAGCAGTCCTCAGGGAGGGGTGTCAGATACGCAGTATTTT
CASSPQGGVSDTQYF
>.|TRBV2|.|TRBJ2-4
TGTGCCAGCAGTGAGTCCTCAGACATTCAGTACTTC
CASSESSDIQYF
>.|TRBV27|TRBD2|TRBJ2-6
TGTGCCAGCAGGGGAGGGTACTCTGGGGCCAACGTCCTGACTTTC
CASRGGYSGANVLTF
>.|TRBV6-1|TRBD1|TRBJ1-1
TGTGCCAGCAGTGATGGCAGGGGGCGAACTGAAGCTTTCTTT
CASSDGRGRTEAFF
>.|TRBV4-1|.|TRBJ1-5
TGCGCCAGCAGCTACCGACAAGCCAATCAGCCCCAGCATTTT
CASSYRQANQPQHF
>.|TRBV4-1|.|TRBJ2-1
TGCGCCAGCAGCCAAGGCGGGACCTCCTCGTACAATGAGCAGTTCTTC
CASSQGGTSSYNEQFF
>.|TRBV5-1|TRBD2|TRBJ2-6
TGCGCCAGCAGCTTGCGGGCTAGCGGGGTAATAGGGGCTGGGGCCAACGTCCTGACTTTC
CASSLRASGVIGAGANVLTF
>few|TRBV30|.|TRBJ2-3
TGTGCCTGGAGTGTAGGAGGGGAGACAGATACGCAGTATTTT
CAWSVGGETDTQYF
>.|TRBV11-3|.|TRBJ2-2
TGTGCCAGCAGCTTAGTAGGTAGCGTGAACACCGGGGAGCTGTTTTTT
CASSLVGSVNTGELFF
>.|TRBV7-2|TRBD1|TRBJ2-2
TGTGCCAGCAGCACAGGGGGTAGCGGCACCGGGGAGCTGTTTTTT
CASSTGGSGTGELFF
>.|TRBV2|.|TRBJ2-4
TGTGCCAGCAGTGCTACTAGCAAAAACATTCAGTACTTC
CASSATSKNIQYF
>.|TRBV5-4|TRBD1|TRBJ2-1
TGTGCCAGCAGCTGGGCGGACAGGGAAAGGGAGCAGTTCTTC
CASSWADREREQFF
>.|TRBV19|TRBD1|TRBJ2-7
TGTGCCAGTACCAAAACTCCGGGACAGGGGGCCGTGCAGTACTTC
CASTKTPGQGAVQYF
>.|TRBV7-2|.|TRBJ2-3
TGTGCCAGCAGCTTAGTTCGCGCAGATACGCAGTATTTT
CASSLVRADTQYF
>.|TRBV7-2|TRBD1|TRBJ1-1
TGTGCCAGCAGCTTATCCACAGGGGGCACTGAAGCTTTCTTT
CASSLSTGGTEAFF
>.|TRBV19|TRBD2|TRBJ2-2
TGTGCCAGTAGTCCCCGAGCGGGGCCGAACACCGGGGAGCTGTTTTTT
CASSPRAGPNTGELFF
>.|TRBV7-9|.|TRBJ1-2
TGTGCCAGCAGCGACCGACAGCCTAACTATGGCTACACCTTC
CASSDRQPNYGYTF
>.|TRBV4-2|TRBD1|TRBJ2-5
TGTGCCAGCAGCCCCCGGACAGGGCTGAGGGAGACCCAGTACTTC
CASSPRTGLRETQYF
>.|TRBV10-3|TRBD2|TRBJ2-3
TGTGCCATCAGTGAACCAGCGGGAGCCACAGATACGCAGTATTTT
CAISEPAGATDTQYF